This T cell receptor beta chain was retrieved from a study of blood T cell repertoires in COVID-19. Only a few counts were recorded for this clone. Germline trimming cut 0 bases from V and 1 base from J; bases unmatched to any gene: 3. The CDR3 covers 16 residues. Germline loops: CDR1 SGHRS, CDR2 YFSETQ. Generated by immunoSEQ multiplex PCR, the TCRdb table keeps only in-frame clones and is missing some. The sample holds approximately 260,000 clones, 65% to 85% seen once. The sequencing sample was made of peripheral blood. This chain joins TRBV5-1 and TRBJ2-4, with TRBD2 matching over 8 bases. The sequence was collected from a woman in her 40s with active or convalescent COVID-19. CDR3 bases: TGCGCCAGCAGCTTGGAAATAGCGGGGGCCAAAAACATTCAGTACTTC. It codes for CASSLEIAGAKNIQYF.